Listed below are T cell receptor beta chains from one sample, sequenced in a study of beta chain features in type 1 diabetes. The protocol was immunoSEQ multiplex PCR, while the TCRdb copy is restricted to in-frame clones and leaves out a portion. The sample records about 290,000 clones, about 8.5% being singletons. The sample consisted of central memory CD4+ T cells from blood. The origin of the receptors is a woman aged 18-29 years in good health. CDR3s include the opening cysteine and the closing phenylalanine or tryptophan.

V	J	CDR3
TRBV6-5	TRBJ2-1	CATRLAGGVYNEQFF
TRBV6-1	TRBJ1-4	CASSISGFNEKLFF
TRBV7-2	TRBJ1-6	CASQRITGGRHNSPLHF
TRBV19	TRBJ1-5	CASTAHSNQPQHF
TRBV7-2	TRBJ1-5	CASSPQANQPQHF
TRBV7-2	TRBJ2-3	CASSLVRGPSDTQYF
TRBV4-1	TRBJ1-1	CASRHVGGAATEAFF
TRBV30	TRBJ2-7	CACLGTGTSYEQYF
TRBV30	TRBJ1-1	CAWSRVGNTEAFF
TRBV5-6	TRBJ2-7	CASSLGRGFEQYF
TRBV25-1	TRBJ1-1	CASSAGNTEAFF
TRBV19	TRBJ2-5	CASSVGRVVSETQYF
TRBV18	TRBJ2-1	CASSPQRNSYNEQFF
TRBV5-1	TRBJ1-6	CASSLDPRNNSPLHF
TRBV14	TRBJ2-6	CASSQGYVRAGANVLTF
TRBV6-5	TRBJ1-1	CASSRDRLPNTEAFF
TRBV6-1	TRBJ2-4	CASSPKGLAGNIQYF
TRBV2	TRBJ2-3	CARTSGTTDTQYF
TRBV14	TRBJ2-7	CASSQGQGPYEQYF
TRBV9	TRBJ2-2	CASSVVGIPNTGELFF
TRBV11-3	TRBJ2-1	CASSLENGLNEQFF